This T cell receptor (beta chain) is from a study of blood T cell repertoires in COVID-19. Across the whole study: PBMCs, B-cell-depleted T cells, or T cells were the source of the cDNA or gDNA that made up the material.

Donors in Cohort 3 who had recovered were those with two negative PCRs, healthcare professional clearance, or resolution of their symptoms. Trimming took off 8 bases at V and 0 bases at J, with 14 bases between the two ends. The CDR3 loop spans 15 amino acids. The germline gives CDR1 MNHEY, CDR2 SMNVEV (reference sequence). This clone was observed a few times. TCRdb's copy holds only in-frame clones and misses some; the assay was immunoSEQ multiplex PCR. This sample has over 250,000 clones, with 90% found just once. This chain joins TRBV27 and TRBJ1-5; TRBD1 might be the D (6 bases). The sample was PBMCs or T cells enriched from blood (not recorded which). This TCR came from a man in his 60s who had recovered from COVID-19. In DNA, the CDR3 is TGTGCCAGCCGGAAGATAGGGGGTAGCAATCAGCCCCAGCATTTT. It translates to CASRKIGGSNQPQHF.